This TCR beta chain originates from a study of blood T cell repertoires in COVID-19. The assay was immunoSEQ multiplex PCR, and TCRdb's table has in-frame clones only and misses some. Of about 94,000 clones listed, 80% are singletons. This clone was detected a few times. The germline V gene encodes CDR1 LGHDT and CDR2 YNNKEL (reference sequence). CDR3 length equals 13 residues. The ends were cut back, 4 bases at V and 3 bases at J, with 10 bases in the middle. The chain has TRBV3-1 (or the pseudogene TRBV3-2) and TRBJ2-7, with a possible D match to TRBD1 (5 bases). Specimen: peripheral blood. The sequence came from a human donor in a cohort sampled during active COVID-19. In nucleotides, the CDR3 is TGTGCCAGCAGCCTCAAGGGGTACTACGAGCAGTACTTC. Its protein product is CASSLKGYYEQYF.